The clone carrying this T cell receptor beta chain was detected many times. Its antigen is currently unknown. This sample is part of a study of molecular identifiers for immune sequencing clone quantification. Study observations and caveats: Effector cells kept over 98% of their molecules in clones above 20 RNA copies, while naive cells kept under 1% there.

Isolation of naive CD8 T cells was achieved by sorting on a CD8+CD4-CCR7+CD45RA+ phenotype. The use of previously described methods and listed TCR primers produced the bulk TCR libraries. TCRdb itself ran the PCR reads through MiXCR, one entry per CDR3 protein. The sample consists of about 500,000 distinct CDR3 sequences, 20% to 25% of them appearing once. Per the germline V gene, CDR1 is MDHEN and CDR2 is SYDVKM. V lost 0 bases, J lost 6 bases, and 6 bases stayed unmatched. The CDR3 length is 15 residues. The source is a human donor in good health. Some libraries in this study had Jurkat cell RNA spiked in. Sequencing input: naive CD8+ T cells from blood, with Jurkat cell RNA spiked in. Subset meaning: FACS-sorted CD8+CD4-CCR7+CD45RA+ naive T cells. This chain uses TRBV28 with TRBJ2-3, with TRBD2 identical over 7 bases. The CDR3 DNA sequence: TGTGCCAGCAGTTTATGGGGGAGGGCCCTTGATACGCAGTATTTT. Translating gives CASSLWGRALDTQYF.